This T cell receptor (beta chain) came from a study of blood T cells in healthy people across ages. This clonotype has at least ten counts. The CDR3 runs 13 residues. Trimming removed 5 bases from V and 5 bases from J, with 12 bases in between. Germline CDR1 and CDR2: WSHSY and SAAADI. A second about 6 to 12 cycle PCR used barcoded and J-beta primers. Using its own MiXCR run on the 5' RACE reads, TCRdb lists one record per CDR3 protein. The sample holds about 780,000 distinct CDR3 sequences, around half seen once. The origin of this receptor is a man of 80 years or more in good health. The chain carries TRBV10-2 and TRBJ2-5; tentative D call: TRBD2 (7 bases). Specimen: blood. The CDR3 region is CASSRGARETQYF. The CDR3 nucleotides are TGCGCCAGCAGTCGGGGGGCGCGGGAGACCCAGTACTTC.